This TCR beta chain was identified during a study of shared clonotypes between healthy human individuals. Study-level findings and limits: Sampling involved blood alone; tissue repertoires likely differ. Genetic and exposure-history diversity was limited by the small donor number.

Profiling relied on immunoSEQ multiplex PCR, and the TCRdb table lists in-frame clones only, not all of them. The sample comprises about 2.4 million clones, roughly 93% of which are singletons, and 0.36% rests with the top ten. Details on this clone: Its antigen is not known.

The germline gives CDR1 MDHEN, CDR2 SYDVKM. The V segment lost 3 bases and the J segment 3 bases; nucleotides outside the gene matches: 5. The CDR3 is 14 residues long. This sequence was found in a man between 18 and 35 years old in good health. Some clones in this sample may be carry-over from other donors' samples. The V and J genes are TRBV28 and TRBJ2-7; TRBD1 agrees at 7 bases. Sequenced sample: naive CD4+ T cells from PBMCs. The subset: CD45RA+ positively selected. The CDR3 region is CASSLGTAYYEQYF. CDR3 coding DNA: TGTGCCAGCAGTTTGGGGACAGCGTACTACGAGCAGTACTTC.